This T cell receptor (beta chain) derives from a study of T cells in Graves' hyperthyroidism and ophthalmopathy. Each diagnosis drew on symptoms, thyroxine, TRAb, thyroid ultrasound and orbital computed tomography findings. CDR1 and CDR2 (germline): KGHSH, LQKENI. This CDR3 is 15 amino acids long. After removal of 4 bases from V and 4 bases from J, the junction contained 6 bases not matched to a gene. This clonotype was seen only a few times. Authors of the study amplified TCR beta CDR3 regions from RNA transcripts. HTBI primers drove first-round RT-PCR of the TCR CDR3. TCRdb ran MiXCR on the multiplex PCR reads and lists one entry per CDR3 protein. The sample includes around 420,000 distinct CDR3 sequences, around 13% seen only once; the top ten take 4% to 6.5%.

The sequence was collected from a woman between 18 and 29 years old with Graves' hyperthyroidism. The chain joins TRBV18 to TRBJ1-4, with 7 bases lining up with TRBD1. Sequencing input: blood. CDR3 nucleotides: TGTGCCAGCTCACTTGGCCGGGACAGTAATGAAAAACTGTTTTTT. It translates to CASSLGRDSNEKLFF.